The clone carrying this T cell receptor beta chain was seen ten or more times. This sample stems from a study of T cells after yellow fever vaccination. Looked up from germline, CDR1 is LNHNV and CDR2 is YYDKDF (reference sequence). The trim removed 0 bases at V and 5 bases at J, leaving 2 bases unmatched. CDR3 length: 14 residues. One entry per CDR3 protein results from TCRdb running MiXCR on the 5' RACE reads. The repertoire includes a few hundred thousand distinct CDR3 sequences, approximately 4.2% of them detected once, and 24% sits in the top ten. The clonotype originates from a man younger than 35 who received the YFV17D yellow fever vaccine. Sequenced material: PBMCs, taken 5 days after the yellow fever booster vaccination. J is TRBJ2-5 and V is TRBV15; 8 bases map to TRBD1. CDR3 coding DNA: TGTGCCACCAGCAGAGAGACAGGGGTGGAGACCCAGTACTTC. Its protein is CATSRETGVETQYF. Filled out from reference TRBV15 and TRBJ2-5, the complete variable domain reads DAMVIQNPRYQVTQFGKPVTLSCSQTLNHNVMYWYQQKSSQAPKLLFHYYDKDFNNEADTPDNFQSRRPNTSFCFLDIRSPGLGDTAMYLCATSRETGVETQYFGPGTRLLVL.